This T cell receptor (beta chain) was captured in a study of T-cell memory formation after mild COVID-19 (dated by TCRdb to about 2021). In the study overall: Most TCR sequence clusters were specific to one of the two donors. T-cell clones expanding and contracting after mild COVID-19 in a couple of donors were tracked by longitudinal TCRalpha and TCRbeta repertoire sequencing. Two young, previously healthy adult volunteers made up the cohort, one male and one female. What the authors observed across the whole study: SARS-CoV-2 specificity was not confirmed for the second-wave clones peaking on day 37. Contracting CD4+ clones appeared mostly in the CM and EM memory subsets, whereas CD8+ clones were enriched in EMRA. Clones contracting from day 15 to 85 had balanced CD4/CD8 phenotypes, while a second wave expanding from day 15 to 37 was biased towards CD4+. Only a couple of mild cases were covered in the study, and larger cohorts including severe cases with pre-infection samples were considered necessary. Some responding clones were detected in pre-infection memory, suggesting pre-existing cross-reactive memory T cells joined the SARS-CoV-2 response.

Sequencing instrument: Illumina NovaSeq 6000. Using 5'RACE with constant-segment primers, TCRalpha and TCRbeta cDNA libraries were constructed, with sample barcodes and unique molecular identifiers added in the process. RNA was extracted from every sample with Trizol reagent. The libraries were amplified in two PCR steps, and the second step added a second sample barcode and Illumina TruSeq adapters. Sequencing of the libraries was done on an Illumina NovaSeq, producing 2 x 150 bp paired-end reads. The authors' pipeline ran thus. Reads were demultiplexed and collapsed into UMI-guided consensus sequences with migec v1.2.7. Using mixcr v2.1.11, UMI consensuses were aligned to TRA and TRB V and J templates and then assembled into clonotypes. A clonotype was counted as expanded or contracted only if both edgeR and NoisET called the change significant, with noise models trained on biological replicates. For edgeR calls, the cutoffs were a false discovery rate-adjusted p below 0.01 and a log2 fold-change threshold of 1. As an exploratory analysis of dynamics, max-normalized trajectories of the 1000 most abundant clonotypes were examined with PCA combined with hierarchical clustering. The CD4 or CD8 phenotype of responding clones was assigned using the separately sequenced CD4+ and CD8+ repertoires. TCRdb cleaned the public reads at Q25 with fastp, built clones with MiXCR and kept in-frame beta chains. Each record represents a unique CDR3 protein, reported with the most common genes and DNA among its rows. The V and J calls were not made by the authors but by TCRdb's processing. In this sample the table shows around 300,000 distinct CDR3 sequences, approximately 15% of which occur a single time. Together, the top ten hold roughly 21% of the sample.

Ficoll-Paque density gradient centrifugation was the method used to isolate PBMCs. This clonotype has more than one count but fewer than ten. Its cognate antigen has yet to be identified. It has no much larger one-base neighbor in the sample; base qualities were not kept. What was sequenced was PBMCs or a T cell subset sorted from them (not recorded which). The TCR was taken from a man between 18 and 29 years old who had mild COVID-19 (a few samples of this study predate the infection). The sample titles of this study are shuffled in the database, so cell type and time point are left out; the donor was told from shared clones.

The CDR3 protein: CASSGTASSPLHF. The DNA is as follows: TGCGCCAGCAGTGGGACTGCGAGTTCACCCCTCCACTTT. The sequence is built from TRBV10-2 and TRBJ1-6; confidence is insufficient to name the D gene. In the germline V gene, CDR1 corresponds to WSHSY and CDR2 to SAAADI. The cysteine opens and the phenylalanine closes a CDR3 of 13 amino acids. Only the CDR3 DNA stays, 39 bases, in frame from base 1. V is pared back by 4 bases and J by 9 bases, with 10 bases lying between the germline termini.